Each of the 24 T cell receptor beta chains below was sequenced from the same sample in a study of blood T cell repertoires in COVID-19 (dated by TCRdb to 2019 to 2021). The method was the immunoSEQ multiplex PCR assay. TCRdb limited this immuneACCESS table to in-frame rearrangements with V and J called. A share of clones is missing; checked studies link under half to unresolved V genes, and the rest is unexplained. Present in this sample are around 500,000 clones, 80% to 90% of which were seen just once. About 3.2% of the sample is held by the ten biggest clonotypes. Sequenced: peripheral blood. Every receptor here comes from a human donor in a cohort sampled during active COVID-19.

This clone was found once. This chain joins TRBV24-1 and TRBJ2-5; TRBD1 matches 8 bases. Germline loops: CDR1 KGHDR, CDR2 SFDVKD. V lost 3 bases to trimming and J lost 1 base; unmatched junction nucleotides: 9. CDR3 length equals 17 residues. CDR3 bases: TGTGCCACCAGTGATGCGGACAGGGCCGGGGTCCAAGAGACCCAGTACTTC. Its protein product is CATSDADRAGVQETQYF.

As DNA, the CDR3 is TGTGCCAGCAGCCCGCGGAGAGCGGGAGTTCGGACCGGGGAGCTGTTTTTT. Its protein product is CASSPRRAGVRTGELFF. J is TRBJ2-2 and V is TRBV6-2 or TRBV6-3, with TRBD2 identical over 8 bases. The CDR3 totals 17 residues. The V and J ends lost 6 bases and 5 bases, in that order; junction bases with no gene match: 14. Germline V lookup: CDR1 MNHEY, CDR2 SVGEGT.

The genes are TRBV6-5 and TRBJ1-2; unclear D gene. The V and J ends lost 2 bases and 8 bases respectively, with 15 bases between them. This CDR3 is built from 14 residues. CDR1 is MNHEY, CDR2 SVGAGI, per germline. The CDR3 DNA is TGTGCCAGCAGTTACGCGGCGGACTCCCGGGGCTACACCTTC. Protein product: CASSYAADSRGYTF.

V usage is TRBV7-2 and J usage is TRBJ2-1; 9 bases are a match to TRBD2. V gave up 3 bases and J gave up 6 bases; unmatched junction bases: 6. The V gene's germline CDR1 is SGHTA and CDR2 FQGNSA. CDR3 size: 15 residues. The CDR3 region is CASSLESGRPNEQFF. CDR3 sequence (DNA): TGTGCCAGCAGCTTGGAGAGCGGGAGGCCCAATGAGCAGTTCTTC.

This chain connects TRBV19 to TRBJ2-5; 7 nucleotides match TRBD1. The CDR3 is 14 amino acids. Germline CDR1 LNHDA, CDR2 SQIVND (reference sequence). Unmatched junction bases numbered 5, after V lost 5 bases and J lost 2 bases. Written as DNA, the CDR3 is TGTGCCAGTAGTGCTAGACAGGGTCAAGAGACCCAGTACTTC. The encoded protein is CASSARQGQETQYF.

The V and J genes are TRBV11-2 and TRBJ2-1; D is perhaps TRBD2 (7 bases). In germline, CDR1 is SGHAT, CDR2 FQNNGV. Trimming stripped 3 bases from V and 7 bases from J, with 13 bases between. There are 14 residues in the CDR3. CDR3: CASSLGGGSNEQFF. CDR3 bases: TGTGCCAGCAGCTTGGGGGGGGGCTCGAATGAGCAGTTCTTC.

The chain recombines TRBV3-1 (or the pseudogene TRBV3-2) with TRBJ2-2, with TRBD2 matching over 10 bases. The trim removed 2 bases at V and 5 bases at J, leaving 17 bases unmatched. CDR1 is LGHDT and CDR2 is YNNKEL in the germline V gene (reference sequence). The CDR3 length is 20 residues. CDR3 loop: CASSQLGDIWTSGFTGELFF. The CDR3 DNA is TGTGCCAGCAGCCAATTGGGCGACATTTGGACTAGCGGTTTTACCGGGGAGCTGTTTTTT.

This clone was counted only a few times. The chain links TRBV7-2 to TRBJ1-6; the D gene is possibly TRBD1 (6 bases). Trimming pared 3 bases from V and 7 bases from J, leaving 16 bases between. Germline assignment: CDR1 SGHTA and CDR2 FQGNSA. The CDR3 is 16 residues long. The CDR3 nucleotides read TGTGCCAGCAGCTTCCTGGCAGGACAGCGAAATTCACCCCTCCACTTT. Its translation is CASSFLAGQRNSPLHF.

The V gene is TRBV27, the J gene TRBJ2-1; D remains unclear. Between the trimmed V and J ends, which lost 2 bases and 9 bases, there was a span of 11 bases. This CDR3 has 13 amino acids. CDR1 is MNHEY and CDR2 is SMNVEV in the germline V gene (reference sequence). The CDR3 loop reads CASSLASRSEQFF. The CDR3 DNA reads TGTGCCAGCAGTTTAGCCTCTAGAAGTGAGCAGTTCTTC.

The chain employs TRBV20-1 and TRBJ1-3; 7 bases fit TRBD1. J was trimmed by 9 bases and V by 4 bases; bases with no gene match: 0. CDR1 and CDR2 from the germline V gene are DFQATT and SNEGSKA (reference sequence). CDR3 length: 10 residues. The CDR3 region has the DNA TGCAGTGCTAAGGGGGCCACCATATATTTT. Protein sequence: CSAKGATIYF.

This clone was observed once. The rearrangement uses TRBV4-1 and TRBJ2-4; 11 nucleotides align to TRBD2. V lost 0 bases and J lost 1; bases outside the gene matches: 11. Germline loops: CDR1 MGHRA, CDR2 YSYEKL. This CDR3 spans 20 amino acids. The CDR3 sequence: CASSQDLVATSGTAKNIQYF. The CDR3 DNA reads as TGCGCCAGCAGCCAAGATTTGGTGGCGACTAGCGGGACGGCCAAAAACATTCAGTACTTC.

This clone was picked up one time. The rearrangement uses TRBV18 and TRBJ2-1; 13 bases match TRBD2. CDR1 is KGHSH and CDR2 is LQKENI in the germline V gene. With V trimmed by 4 bases and J by 7 bases, 4 bases remained unmatched. This CDR3 has 15 residues. The CDR3 sequence: CASSQTSGRWNEQFF. DNA for the CDR3: TGTGCCAGCTCACAGACTAGCGGGAGGTGGAATGAGCAGTTCTTC.

This clone has at least ten counts. The chain recombines TRBV30 with TRBJ1-2; 9 nucleotides match TRBD1. V was pared by 2 bases and J by 8 bases, with 12 bases of the junction left unmatched. Germline CDR1 and CDR2: GTSNPN and SVGIG (reference sequence). The CDR3 totals 15 residues. Here the CDR3 reads CAWSRGTGTWSGYTF. The DNA of the CDR3 is TGTGCCTGGAGTAGGGGGACAGGGACCTGGTCAGGCTACACCTTC.

The J gene is TRBJ2-7, the V gene TRBV15; D perhaps matches TRBD2 (5 bases). CDR3 size: 13 residues. Germline V gives CDR1 LNHNV, CDR2 YYDKDF (reference sequence). Trimming took 3 bases from V and 0 from J, leaving 6 bases between them. The CDR3 nucleotides read TGTGCCACCAGCAGCGGGGACTCCTACGAGCAGTACTTC. Translated, it gives CATSSGDSYEQYF.

This clone was observed a handful of times. The chain combines TRBV10-1 with TRBJ1-1; D uncertain. Germline values: CDR1 WNHNN, CDR2 SYGVQD (reference sequence). The CDR3 runs to 14 residues. V was clipped by 4 bases and J by 4 bases, with 13 bases between them. This chain's CDR3 is CASSVGTSGTEAFF. The CDR3 DNA is TGCGCCAGCAGTGTAGGAACCTCGGGCACTGAAGCTTTCTTT.

The rearrangement links TRBV3-1 (or the pseudogene TRBV3-2) to TRBJ1-2, with 10 bases lining up with TRBD1. Germline-derived CDR1 and CDR2 are LGHDT and YNNKEL (reference sequence). V lost 1 base and J lost 6; bases outside the gene matches: 5. This CDR3 spans 15 amino acids. This CDR3 reads CASSQGSGQGNGYTF. In DNA form, the CDR3 reads TGTGCCAGCAGCCAAGGGTCGGGACAGGGGAATGGCTACACCTTC.

The chain recombines TRBV25-1 with TRBJ2-1; tentative D call: TRBD2 (5 bases). Germline assignment: CDR1 MGHDK and CDR2 SYGVNS. Trimming took off 8 bases at V and 5 bases at J, with 19 bases between the two ends. The length of the CDR3 is 15 residues. The CDR3 loop reads CASLPDWRENNEQFF. The CDR3 bases are TGTGCCAGCTTACCGGACTGGAGAGAGAACAATGAGCAGTTCTTC.

This clone was recorded only once. J is TRBJ2-2 and V is TRBV5-4, with TRBD1 matching 7 bases. CDR3 length: 16 amino acids. Germline assignment: CDR1 SGHNT and CDR2 YYREEE (reference sequence). The junction had 8 bases not matched to a gene; V was cut back by 3 bases and J by 3 bases. This CDR3 is CASSSPRTGDTGELFF. The CDR3 DNA reads as TGTGCCAGCAGCTCCCCGCGGACAGGCGACACCGGGGAGCTGTTTTTT. The whole variable domain, filled in from reference TRBV5-4 and TRBJ2-2, reads ETGVTQSPTHLIKTRGQQVTLRCSSQSGHNTVSWYQQALGQGPQFIFQYYREEENGRGNFPPRFSGLQFPNYSSELNVNALELDDSALYLCASSSPRTGDTGELFFGEGSRLTVL.

The chain employs TRBV7-9 and TRBJ2-7; 9 nucleotides match TRBD2. The CDR3 is 17 amino acids. Germline V gives CDR1 SEHNR, CDR2 FQNEAQ (reference sequence). The junction had 11 bases not matched to a gene; V was cut back by 4 bases and J by 1 base. The CDR3 DNA is TGTGCCAGCAGCTCCCCGGGACTAGCATACACATCCTACGAGCAGTACTTC. Its protein is CASSSPGLAYTSYEQYF.

This chain links TRBV19 with TRBJ1-1; D perhaps matches TRBD1 (5 bases). V was pared by 2 bases and J by 7 bases, with 8 bases between. Germline-derived CDR1 and CDR2 are LNHDA and SQIVND (reference sequence). The CDR3 contains 12 residues. CDR3 amino acids: CASSIMGGEAFF. CDR3 DNA sequence: TGTGCCAGTAGTATAATGGGGGGTGAAGCTTTCTTT.

The genes are TRBV7-3 and TRBJ2-4, with TRBD1 matching over 7 bases. Per the germline V gene, CDR1 is SGHTA and CDR2 is FQGTGA. This CDR3 is built from 16 residues. V was clipped by 5 bases and J by 0 bases; unmatched bases: 7. The chain's CDR3 is CASSPTGQLAKNIQYF. Written as DNA, the CDR3 is TGTGCCAGCAGCCCGACGGGACAGTTAGCCAAAAACATTCAGTACTTC.

This chain links TRBV23-1 with TRBJ1-6, with D perhaps TRBD1 (6 bases). TRBV23-1 carries the ORF label, with uncertain function. This CDR3 is 15 amino acids long. Trimming removed 6 bases from V and 10 bases from J, with 19 bases in between. CDR3 region: CASSQEVRDRSPLHF. Here the CDR3 DNA reads TGCGCCAGCAGCCAAGAAGTAAGAGACAGGTCACCCCTCCACTTT.

This chain joins TRBV5-4 and TRBJ1-6; possibly TRBD1 for D (5 bases). The CDR3 covers 17 residues. The V end lost 3 bases, the J end lost 10 bases, and 23 bases lay between the germline ends. Germline V gene sequence: CDR1 SGHNT, CDR2 YYREEE (reference sequence). This CDR3 reads CASSSGRGLDSGSPLHF. The CDR3 bases are TGTGCCAGCAGCTCGGGCCGGGGCCTAGATAGCGGATCACCCCTCCACTTT. Complete variable domain (other parts from reference TRBV5-4 and TRBJ1-6): ETGVTQSPTHLIKTRGQQVTLRCSSQSGHNTVSWYQQALGQGPQFIFQYYREEENGRGNFPPRFSGLQFPNYSSELNVNALELDDSALYLCASSSGRGLDSGSPLHFGNGTRLTVT.

This chain uses TRBV6-5 with TRBJ1-4; tentative D call: TRBD1 (6 bases). Germline CDR1 MNHEY, CDR2 SVGAGI. Trimming stripped 7 bases from V and 5 bases from J, with 17 bases between. The CDR3 extends over 15 amino acids. The CDR3 coding sequence is TGTGCCAGCACCGACGGGGGGGGGCAGAATGAAAAACTGTTTTTT. Translating it yields CASTDGGGQNEKLFF.